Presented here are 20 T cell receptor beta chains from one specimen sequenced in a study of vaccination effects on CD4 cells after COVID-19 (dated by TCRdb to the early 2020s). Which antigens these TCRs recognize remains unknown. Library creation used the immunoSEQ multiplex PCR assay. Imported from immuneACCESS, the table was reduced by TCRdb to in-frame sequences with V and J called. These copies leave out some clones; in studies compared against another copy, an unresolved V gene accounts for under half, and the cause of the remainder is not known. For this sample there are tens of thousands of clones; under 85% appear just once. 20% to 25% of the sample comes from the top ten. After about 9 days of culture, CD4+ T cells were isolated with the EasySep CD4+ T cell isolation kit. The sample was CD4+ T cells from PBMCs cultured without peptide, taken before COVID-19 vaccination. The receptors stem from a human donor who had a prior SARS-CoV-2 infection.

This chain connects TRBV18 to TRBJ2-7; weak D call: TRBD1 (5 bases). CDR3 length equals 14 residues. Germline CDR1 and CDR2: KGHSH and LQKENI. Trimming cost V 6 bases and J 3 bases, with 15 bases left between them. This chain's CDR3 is CASSPPDNYYEQYF. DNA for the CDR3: TGTGCCAGCTCCCCGCCGGACAACTACTACGAGCAGTACTTC.

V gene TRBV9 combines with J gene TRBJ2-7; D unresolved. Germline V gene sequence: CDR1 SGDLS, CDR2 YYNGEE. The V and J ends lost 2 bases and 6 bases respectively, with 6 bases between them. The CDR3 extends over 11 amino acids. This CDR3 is CASSVSTEQYF. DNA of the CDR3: TGTGCCAGCAGCGTCTCAACCGAGCAGTACTTC.

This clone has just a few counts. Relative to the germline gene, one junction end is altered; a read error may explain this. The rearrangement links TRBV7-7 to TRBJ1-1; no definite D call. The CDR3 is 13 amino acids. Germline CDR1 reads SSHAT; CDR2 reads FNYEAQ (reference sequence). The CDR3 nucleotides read TGTGCTAGCAGCTTAGGCATGAACACTGAAGCTTTCTTT. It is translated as CASSLGMNTEAFF.

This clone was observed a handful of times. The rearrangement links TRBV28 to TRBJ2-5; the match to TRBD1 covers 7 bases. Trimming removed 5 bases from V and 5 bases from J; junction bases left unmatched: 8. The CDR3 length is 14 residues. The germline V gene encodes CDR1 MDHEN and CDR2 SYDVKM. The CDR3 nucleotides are TGTGCCAGCAGTCCCCGGACAGGTTCGGAGACCCAGTACTTC. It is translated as CASSPRTGSETQYF.

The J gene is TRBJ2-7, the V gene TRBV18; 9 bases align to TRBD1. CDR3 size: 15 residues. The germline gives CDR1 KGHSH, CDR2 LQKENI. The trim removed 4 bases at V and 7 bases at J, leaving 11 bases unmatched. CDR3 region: CASSQAQGAMDEQYF. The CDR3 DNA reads TGTGCCAGCTCACAGGCACAGGGGGCGATGGATGAGCAGTACTTC.

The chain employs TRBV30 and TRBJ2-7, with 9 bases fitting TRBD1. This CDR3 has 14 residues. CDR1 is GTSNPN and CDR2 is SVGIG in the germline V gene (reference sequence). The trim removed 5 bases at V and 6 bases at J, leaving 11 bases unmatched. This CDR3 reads CAWATGGADFEQYF. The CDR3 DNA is TGTGCCTGGGCAACAGGGGGCGCCGACTTCGAGCAGTACTTC. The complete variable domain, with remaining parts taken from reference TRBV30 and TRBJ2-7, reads SQTIHQWPATLVQPVGSPLSLECTVEGTSNPNLYWYRQAAGRGLQLLFYSVGIGQISSEVPQNLSASRPQDRQFILSSKKLLLSDSGFYLCAWATGGADFEQYFGPGTRLTVT.

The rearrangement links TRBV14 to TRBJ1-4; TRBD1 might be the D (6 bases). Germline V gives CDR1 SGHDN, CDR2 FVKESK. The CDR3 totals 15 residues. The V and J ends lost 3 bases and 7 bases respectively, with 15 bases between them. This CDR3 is CASSQVGQGSEKLFF. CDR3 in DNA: TGTGCCAGCAGCCAGGTGGGGCAGGGGAGTGAAAAACTGTTTTTT.

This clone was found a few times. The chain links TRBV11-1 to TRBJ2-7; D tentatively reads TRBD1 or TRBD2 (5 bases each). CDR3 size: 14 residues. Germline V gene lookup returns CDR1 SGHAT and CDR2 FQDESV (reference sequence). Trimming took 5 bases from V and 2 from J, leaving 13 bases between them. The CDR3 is CASSPTLGAYEQYF. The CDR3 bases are TGTGCCAGCAGCCCAACTTTGGGGGCCTACGAGCAGTACTTC.

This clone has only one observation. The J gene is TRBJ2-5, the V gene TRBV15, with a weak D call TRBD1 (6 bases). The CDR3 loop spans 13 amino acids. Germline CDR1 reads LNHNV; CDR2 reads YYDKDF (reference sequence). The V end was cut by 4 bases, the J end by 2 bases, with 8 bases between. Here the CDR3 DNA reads TGTGCCACCAGCAACGGACAGCAAGAGACCCAGTACTTC. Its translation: CATSNGQQETQYF.

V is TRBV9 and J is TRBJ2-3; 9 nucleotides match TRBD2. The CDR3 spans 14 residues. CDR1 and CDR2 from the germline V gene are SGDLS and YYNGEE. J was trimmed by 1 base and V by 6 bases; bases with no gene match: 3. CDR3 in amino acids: CASTRTSGTDTQYF. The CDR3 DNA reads TGTGCCAGCACCCGGACTAGCGGCACAGATACGCAGTATTTT.

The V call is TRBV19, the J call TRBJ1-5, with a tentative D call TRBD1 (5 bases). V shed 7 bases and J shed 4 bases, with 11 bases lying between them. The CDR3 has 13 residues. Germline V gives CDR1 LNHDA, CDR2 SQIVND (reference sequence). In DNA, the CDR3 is TGTGCCAGTATCGGGGGTTGGAATCAGCCCCAGCATTTT. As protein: CASIGGWNQPQHF.

The CDR3 region has the DNA TGTGCCAGCAGCTCACGGGGGGGCCGGGCCGGGGAGCTGTTTTTT. It codes for CASSSRGGRAGELFF. V and J are TRBV21-1 and TRBJ2-2; the table assigns TRBD2, which was not confirmed against the DNA. TRBV21-1 is tagged as a pseudogene. This CDR3 is built from 15 residues.

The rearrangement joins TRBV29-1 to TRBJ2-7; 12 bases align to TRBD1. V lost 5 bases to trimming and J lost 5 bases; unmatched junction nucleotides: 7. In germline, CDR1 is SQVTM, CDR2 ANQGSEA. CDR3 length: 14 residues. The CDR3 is CSVRGGQGADEQYF. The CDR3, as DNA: TGCAGCGTTAGGGGGGGACAGGGGGCGGACGAGCAGTACTTC.

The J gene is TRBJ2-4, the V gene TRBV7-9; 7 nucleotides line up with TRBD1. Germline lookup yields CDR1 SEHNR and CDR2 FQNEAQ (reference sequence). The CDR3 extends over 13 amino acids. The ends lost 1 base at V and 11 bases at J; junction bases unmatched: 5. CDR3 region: CASSLVPGQVQYF. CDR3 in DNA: TGTGCCAGCAGCTTAGTGCCCGGACAGGTTCAGTACTTC. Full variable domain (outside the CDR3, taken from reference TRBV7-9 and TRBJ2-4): DTGVSQNPRHKITKRGQNVTFRCDPISEHNRLYWYRQTLGQGPEFLTYFQNEAQLEKSRLLSDRFSAERPKGSFSTLEIQRTEQGDSAMYLCASSLVPGQVQYFGAGTRLSVL.

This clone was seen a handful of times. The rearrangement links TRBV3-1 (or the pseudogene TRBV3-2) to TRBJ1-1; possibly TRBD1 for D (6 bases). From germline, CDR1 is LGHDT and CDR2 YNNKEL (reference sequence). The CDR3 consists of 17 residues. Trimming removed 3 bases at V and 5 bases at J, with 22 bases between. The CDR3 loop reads CASSQSWGLGSSTEAFF. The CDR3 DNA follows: TGTGCCAGCAGCCAGAGTTGGGGGCTTGGTTCTTCTACTGAAGCTTTCTTT.

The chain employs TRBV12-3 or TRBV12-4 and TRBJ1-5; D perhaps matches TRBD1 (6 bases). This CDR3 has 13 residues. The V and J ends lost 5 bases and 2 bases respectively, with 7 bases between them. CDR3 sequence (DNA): TGTGCCAGCAGTAGGGGGGGCAATCAGCCCCAGCATTTT. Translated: CASSRGGNQPQHF.

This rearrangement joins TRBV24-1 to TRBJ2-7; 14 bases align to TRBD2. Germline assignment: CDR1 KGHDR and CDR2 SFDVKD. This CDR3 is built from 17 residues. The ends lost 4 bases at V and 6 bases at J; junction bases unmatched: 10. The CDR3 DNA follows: TGTGCCACCAGTGACTCAGGGACTAGCGGGAGCTTCTCCGAGCAGTACTTC. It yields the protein CATSDSGTSGSFSEQYF.

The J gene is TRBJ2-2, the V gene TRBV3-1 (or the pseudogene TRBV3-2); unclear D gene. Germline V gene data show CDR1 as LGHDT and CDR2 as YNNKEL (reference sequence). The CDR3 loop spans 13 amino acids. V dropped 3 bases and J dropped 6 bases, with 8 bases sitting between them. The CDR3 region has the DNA TGTGCCAGCAGCCAGAGAGGCGCCGGGGAGCTGTTTTTT. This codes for CASSQRGAGELFF.

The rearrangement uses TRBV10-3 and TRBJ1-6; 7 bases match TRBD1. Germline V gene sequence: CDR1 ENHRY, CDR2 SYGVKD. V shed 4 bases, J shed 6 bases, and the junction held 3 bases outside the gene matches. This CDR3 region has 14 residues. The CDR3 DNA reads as TGTGCCATCAGTGGAAGACAGGGTAATTCACCCCTCCACTTT. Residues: CAISGRQGNSPLHF.

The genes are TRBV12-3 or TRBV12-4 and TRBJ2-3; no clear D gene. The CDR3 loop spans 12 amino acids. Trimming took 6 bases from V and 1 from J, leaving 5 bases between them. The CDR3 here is CASRERTDTQYF. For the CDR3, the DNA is TGTGCCAGCAGGGAACGCACAGATACGCAGTATTTT.